This is a list of T cell receptor beta chains from one sample in a study of cytomegalovirus exposure and HLA in healthy donors. The data were produced by immunoSEQ multiplex PCR, yet TCRdb's version contains in-frame clones alone and is incomplete. Across around 200,000 clones, the top ten clones capture approximately 0.8% of the sample. The sample comprised PBMCs. Receptors were obtained from a woman under 30 in good health and CMV-seropositive. Each CDR3 is given with its conserved first and last residue. A D gene is named only where the DNA matches it firmly.

V	D	J	DNA	CDR3
TRBV29-1	.	TRBJ2-2	TGCAGCGTTGCGATCAGGGGGGTTGACACCGGGGAGCTGTTTTTT	CSVAIRGVDTGELFF
TRBV19	.	TRBJ1-1	TGTGCCAGTAGTATAGGTGGGCCCACTGAAGCTTTCTTT	CASSIGGPTEAFF
TRBV5-6	.	TRBJ1-1	TGTGCCAGCAGCACGGGGGGCTCTGGAGCTTTCTTT	CASSTGGSGAFF
TRBV6-1	.	TRBJ1-2	TGTGCCAGCAGTGAACAGGGAAACTATGGCTACACCTTC	CASSEQGNYGYTF
TRBV5-1	.	TRBJ1-1	TGCGCCACCAAGGCGGGGGGGCGGTCTAACACTGAAGCTTTCTTT	CATKAGGRSNTEAFF
TRBV4-3	TRBD2	TRBJ2-5	TGCGCCAGCAGCCAAGATGGGACTAGCGGGGGGCAGACCCAGTACTTC	CASSQDGTSGGQTQYF
TRBV7-6	TRBD1	TRBJ2-7	TGTGCCAGCAGCGACCGACAGGGAGTCGACGAGCAGTACTTC	CASSDRQGVDEQYF
TRBV6-4	TRBD1	TRBJ2-2	TGTGCCAGCAGTGACTCCTGGACAGGTGACACCGGGGAGCTGTTTTTT	CASSDSWTGDTGELFF
TRBV7-3	.	TRBJ2-3	TGTGCCAGCAGAAGTTGGGGGGAGACACTTATTAGCACAGATACGCAGTATTTT	CASRSWGETLISTDTQYF
TRBV5-1	TRBD1	TRBJ2-1	TGCGCCAGCAGCGATAACCGACAGGGCATCACGAGATGGGATGAGCAGTTCTTC	CASSDNRQGITRWDEQFF
TRBV30	TRBD2	TRBJ2-7	TGTGCCTGGAGACCCGGGAGGAGCTCCTACGAGCAGTACTTC	CAWRPGRSSYEQYF
TRBV5-6	.	TRBJ2-1	TGTGCCAGCAGCTTAGGTCTAGCTACCTACAATGAGCAGTTCTTC	CASSLGLATYNEQFF
TRBV7-2	.	TRBJ2-7	TGTGCCAGCAGCATCATGGAGGGGCCTTCCGAGCAGTACTTC	CASSIMEGPSEQYF
TRBV7-3	.	TRBJ1-5	TGTGCCAGCAGCCCCCTCCGGGACTCACAATCTCAGCCCCAGCATTTT	CASSPLRDSQSQPQHF
TRBV7-9	TRBD1	TRBJ1-1	TGTGCCAGCAGCCCCCTTCAGGGACAGGGGGCCCCTGAAGCTTTCTTT	CASSPLQGQGAPEAFF
TRBV7-9	.	TRBJ1-2	TGTGCCAGCAGCTTGACAGACAACTATGGCTACACCTTC	CASSLTDNYGYTF
TRBV6-1	.	TRBJ2-7	TGTGCCGGAGAACAGGGCGAGGCGTACGAGCAGTACTTC	CAGEQGEAYEQYF
TRBV5-1	.	TRBJ2-7	TGCGCCAGCAGCTTGACCGGACAGTCCTACGAGCAGTACTTC	CASSLTGQSYEQYF
TRBV12-5	.	TRBJ2-7	TGTGCTAGTGGTCTGACAAGGGAGCAGTACTTC	CASGLTREQYF
TRBV6-1	.	TRBJ1-2	TGTGCCAGCAGCCCAGGATGGCCGGAGGGCTATGGCTACACCTTC	CASSPGWPEGYGYTF
TRBV5-6	TRBD1	TRBJ1-5	TGTGCCAGCAGCATGGACAGGGACGGCCAGCCCCAGCATTTT	CASSMDRDGQPQHF
TRBV4-1	TRBD1	TRBJ1-4	TGCGCCAGCAGCCACGATTTGACAGGGATTGGCACTAATGAAAAACTGTTTTTT	CASSHDLTGIGTNEKLFF